The 27 T cell receptor beta chains presented below share a single source sample, sequenced in a study of blood T cell repertoires in COVID-19. Using immunoSEQ multiplex PCR, the repertoire was profiled, and TCRdb retains in-frame clones only, with some absent. The profile covers about 200,000 clones, with around four fifths appearing a single time and roughly 8% taken by the ten largest. The sequenced material came from peripheral blood. These receptors came from a woman in her fifties or sixties with acute or convalescent COVID-19.

The gene calls are TRBV5-1 and TRBJ2-1; perhaps TRBD2 as D (6 bases). V dropped 0 bases and J dropped 7 bases, with 14 bases sitting between them. CDR1 is SGHRS, CDR2 YFSETQ, per germline. The CDR3 runs to 15 residues. The CDR3 reads CASSLEAGALNEQFF. For the CDR3, the DNA is TGCGCCAGCAGCTTGGAAGCGGGCGCCCTTAATGAGCAGTTCTTC. The whole variable domain, remainder taken from reference TRBV5-1 and TRBJ2-1, is KAGVTQTPRYLIKTRGQQVTLSCSPISGHRSVSWYQQTPGQGLQFLFEYFSETQRNKGNFPGRFSGRQFSNSRSEMNVSTLELGDSALYLCASSLEAGALNEQFFGPGTRLTVL.

This clone has just one count. V and J are TRBV12-3 or TRBV12-4 and TRBJ1-2; D gene ambiguous. The V end lost 5 bases, the J end lost 1 base, and 5 bases lay between the germline ends. The CDR3 loop spans 12 amino acids. CDR3 sequence (DNA): TGTGCCAGCAGTGTACTTAACTATGGCTACACCTTC. As protein: CASSVLNYGYTF.

CDR3 loop: CASSLQAVYNEKLFF. CDR3 in DNA: TGTGCCAGCAGCCTTCAGGCAGTTTATAATGAAAAACTGTTTTTT. The J gene is TRBJ1-4, the V gene TRBV11-2; no definite D call. The CDR3 spans 15 residues. The V gene's germline CDR1 is SGHAT and CDR2 FQNNGV. Trimming shortened V by 5 bases and J by 4 bases, and 14 bases separated the two germline ends.

The chain has TRBV19 and TRBJ2-7; TRBD2 matches at 9 bases. Trimming took 5 bases from V and 5 from J; bases not matched to a gene: 13. Germline CDR1 is LNHDA and CDR2 is SQIVND (reference sequence). CDR3 length: 16 amino acids. The CDR3 coding sequence is TGTGCCAGTAGTTCCATCGTAGCGGGAGAACCCAACGAGCAGTACTTC. Residues: CASSSIVAGEPNEQYF.

The chain uses TRBV5-6 and TRBJ2-7; D is possibly TRBD2 (6 bases). Deletions cut 3 bases from V and 2 bases from J, with 12 bases between. CDR1 is SGHDT and CDR2 is YYEEEE in the germline V gene. The CDR3 contains 14 residues. CDR3 region: CASSSLASPYEQYF. CDR3 in DNA: TGTGCCAGCAGCTCGCTAGCGTCGCCCTACGAGCAGTACTTC.

This clone was counted ten times or more. The V call is TRBV12-3 or TRBV12-4, the J call TRBJ1-1; D unclear. V was shortened by 6 bases and J by 4 bases, with 12 bases between the two germline ends. The CDR3 extends over 13 amino acids. The CDR3: CASSLLGSTEAFF. CDR3 DNA sequence: TGTGCCAGCAGCCTACTGGGGAGCACTGAAGCTTTCTTT.

This chain connects TRBV5-1 to TRBJ1-1, with 8 bases identical to TRBD1. The junction had 3 bases not matched to a gene; V was cut back by 2 bases and J by 0 bases. Germline V gene sequence: CDR1 SGHRS, CDR2 YFSETQ. The CDR3 contains 15 residues. CDR3 sequence: CASSFQGAMNTEAFF. For the CDR3, the DNA is TGCGCCAGCAGCTTCCAGGGGGCAATGAACACTGAAGCTTTCTTT.

The chain has TRBV30 and TRBJ2-3; no firm D call. Germline V CDR1 and CDR2: GTSNPN, SVGIG (reference sequence). Between the trimmed V and J ends, which lost 0 bases and 0 bases, there was a span of 7 bases. This CDR3 region has 14 residues. Here the CDR3 reads CAWSVLFSTDTQYF. The CDR3 DNA is TGTGCCTGGAGTGTACTTTTTAGCACAGATACGCAGTATTTT.

J is TRBJ2-2 and V is TRBV5-1; D possibly corresponds to TRBD2 (5 bases). The germline gives CDR1 SGHRS, CDR2 YFSETQ. V shed 0 bases and J shed 1 base, with 10 bases lying between them. The CDR3 has 16 amino acids. The CDR3: CASSLEPSQNTGELFF. In DNA, the CDR3 is TGCGCCAGCAGCTTGGAACCTAGCCAGAACACCGGGGAGCTGTTTTTT.

In its sample, this clone was seen a few times. The chain combines TRBV19 with TRBJ1-6; maybe TRBD1 (6 bases). Per germline, CDR1 LNHDA and CDR2 SQIVND (reference sequence). The V end was cut by 10 bases, the J end by 5 bases, with 12 bases between. The CDR3 has 13 residues. The CDR3 DNA reads TGTGCCACCAGGGACACCCATAATTCACCCCTCCACTTT. Residues: CATRDTHNSPLHF.

This rearrangement joins TRBV5-1 to TRBJ2-5, with 12 bases matching TRBD1. Trimming cost V 2 bases and J 2 bases; bases outside gene matches: 19. The length of the CDR3 is 21 residues. Germline values: CDR1 SGHRS, CDR2 YFSETQ. CDR3 amino acids: CASSLVTVFLRDRGRQETQYF. The CDR3, as DNA: TGCGCCAGCAGCTTAGTTACAGTATTTCTCCGGGACAGGGGGCGGCAAGAGACCCAGTACTTC.

CDR3 in amino acids: CATPGLEMNEQFF. CDR3 nucleotide sequence: TGTGCCACCCCGGGACTAGAAATGAATGAGCAGTTCTTC. The genes are TRBV24-1 and TRBJ2-1, with 8 bases identical to TRBD2. The germline gives CDR1 KGHDR, CDR2 SFDVKD. Trimming at V came to 9 bases and at J to 7 bases, leaving 7 bases not matched to a gene. The CDR3 totals 13 residues.

This clone was detected only once. The chain employs TRBV5-5 and TRBJ1-2; 7 bases align to TRBD1. Losses at the gene ends were 0 bases for V and 0 bases for J; bases not matched to a gene: 5. The CDR3 contains 16 residues. Looked up from germline, CDR1 is SGHKS and CDR2 is YYEKEE (reference sequence). This CDR3 reads CASSLVTGLANYGYTF. CDR3 nucleotides: TGTGCCAGCAGCTTGGTGACAGGGCTGGCTAACTATGGCTACACCTTC.

The chain uses TRBV2 and TRBJ1-5, with D unclear. Germline assignment: CDR1 SNHLY and CDR2 FYNNEI. The CDR3 consists of 13 residues. Between the trimmed V and J ends, which lost 7 bases and 6 bases, there was a span of 13 bases. The CDR3 loop is CASTTEKAQPQHF. The CDR3 DNA is TGTGCCAGCACCACGGAGAAGGCTCAGCCCCAGCATTTT.

The rearrangement uses TRBV11-2 and TRBJ2-1; maybe TRBD2 (6 bases). V lost 7 bases, J lost 0 bases, and 13 bases lay in between. Germline V gene lookup returns CDR1 SGHAT and CDR2 FQNNGV. The CDR3 loop spans 15 amino acids. CDR3 loop: CASTPTSLSYNEQFF. CDR3 DNA sequence: TGTGCCAGCACCCCGACTAGTCTCTCCTACAATGAGCAGTTCTTC.

This chain connects TRBV4-2 to TRBJ1-2; 7 bases agree with TRBD1. The CDR3 sequence is 15 residues long. J lost 6 bases, V lost 0 bases, and 7 bases had no gene match. Germline V gene sequence: CDR1 LGHNA, CDR2 YNFKEQ. The CDR3 loop reads CASSQDLDRVNGYTF. The CDR3 region has the DNA TGTGCCAGCAGCCAAGATCTAGACAGGGTGAATGGCTACACCTTC.

This chain connects TRBV29-1 to TRBJ1-1; D is unclear. The germline CDR1 and CDR2 sequences are SQVTM and ANQGSEA. The ends were cut back, 7 bases at V and 4 bases at J, with 7 bases in the middle. The CDR3 is made up of 10 amino acids. The CDR3 sequence: CSALVTEAFF. CDR3 nucleotide sequence: TGCAGCGCCCTCGTCACTGAAGCTTTCTTT. Drawing the rest from reference TRBV29-1 and TRBJ1-1, the complete variable domain is SAVISQKPSRDICQRGTSLTIQCQVDSQVTMMFWYRQQPGQSLTLIATANQGSEATYESGFVIDKFPISRPNLTFSTLTVSNMSPEDSSIYLCSALVTEAFFGQGTRLTVV.

The chain combines TRBV19 with TRBJ2-7; the match to TRBD1 covers 7 bases. V lost 3 bases and J lost 7; bases outside the gene matches: 12. Germline values: CDR1 LNHDA, CDR2 SQIVND (reference sequence). This CDR3 region has 15 residues. The CDR3 DNA reads TGTGCCAGTAGTATGGGGACAGTCATGGTTGGGGAGCAGTACTTC. Translating it yields CASSMGTVMVGEQYF.

The chain couples TRBV7-9 to TRBJ2-3, with 10 bases matching TRBD1. CDR3 length: 15 amino acids. CDR1 SEHNR and CDR2 FQNEAQ come from the germline V gene (reference sequence). V dropped 5 bases and J dropped 2; count of bases not matched to a gene: 4. The CDR3 sequence: CASSPGTGATDTQYF. The CDR3 coding sequence is TGTGCCAGCAGCCCGGGGACAGGGGCCACAGATACGCAGTATTTT.

The chain combines TRBV10-1 with TRBJ2-3, with D perhaps matching TRBD2 (5 bases). CDR1 is WNHNN, CDR2 SYGVQD, per germline (reference sequence). Trimming took 3 bases from V and 9 from J, leaving 13 bases between them. The CDR3 covers 13 residues. The CDR3 nucleotides read TGCGCCAGCAGTGAAACGGGATCGCTCACGCAGTATTTT. The encoded protein is CASSETGSLTQYF.

The chain joins TRBV3-1 (or the pseudogene TRBV3-2) to TRBJ1-1; D not certain. V dropped 4 bases and J dropped 10 bases, with 19 bases sitting between them. Germline V gene lookup returns CDR1 LGHDT and CDR2 YNNKEL (reference sequence). The CDR3 runs to 14 residues. This CDR3 reads CASSPRIGRTGAFF. In nucleotides, the CDR3 is TGTGCCAGCAGCCCGAGGATTGGGAGAACGGGAGCTTTCTTT.

This clone appeared a single time. The chain combines TRBV14 with TRBJ2-1, with TRBD2 matching over 7 bases. The germline V gene has CDR1 SGHDN and CDR2 FVKESK. The CDR3 has 14 residues. V gave up 3 bases and J gave up 6 bases; unmatched junction bases: 5. In DNA, the CDR3 is TGTGCCAGCAGCCAGGCGGGAGTAAGCAATGAGCAGTTCTTC. This gives the protein CASSQAGVSNEQFF.

The rearrangement joins TRBV28 to TRBJ1-1; D call uncertain. V was cut by 8 bases and J by 5 bases, with 6 bases left in between. The CDR3 sequence is 10 residues long. Germline CDR1 and CDR2: MDHEN and SYDVKM. This CDR3 is CASGRTEAFF. For the CDR3, the DNA is TGTGCCAGCGGGCGAACTGAAGCTTTCTTT.

This chain links TRBV15 with TRBJ2-7; TRBD1 matches 10 bases. The junction had 7 bases not matched to a gene; V was cut back by 0 bases and J by 2 bases. From germline, CDR1 is LNHNV and CDR2 YYDKDF (reference sequence). The CDR3 is 17 amino acids. CDR3: CATSRDPPGQGTYEQYF. CDR3 DNA sequence: TGTGCCACCAGCAGAGACCCACCGGGACAGGGGACCTACGAGCAGTACTTC.

CDR3 sequence reads: CASGSRTSGVTDTQYF. The DNA of the CDR3 is TGTGCTAGTGGATCTCGGACTAGCGGAGTCACAGATACGCAGTATTTT. The chain is built from TRBV12-5 and TRBJ2-3, with 10 bases that match TRBD2. Unmatched junction bases numbered 8, after V lost 6 bases and J lost 2 bases. Germline assignment: CDR1 LGHNT and CDR2 FRNRAP. CDR3 length: 16 residues. Full variable domain (missing parts from reference TRBV12-5 and TRBJ2-3): DARVTQTPRHKVTEMGQEVTMRCQPILGHNTVFWYRQTMMQGLELLAYFRNRAPLDDSGMPKDRFSAEMPDATLATLKIQPSEPRDSAVYFCASGSRTSGVTDTQYFGPGTRLTVL.

J is TRBJ2-1 and V is TRBV28; weak D call: TRBD2 (6 bases). The V end lost 2 bases, the J end lost 5 bases, and 10 bases lay between the germline ends. The CDR3 has 14 residues. Germline CDR1 is MDHEN and CDR2 is SYDVKM. The CDR3 nucleotides are TGTGCCAGCAGTTTAGCGGGGCCCAACAATGAGCAGTTCTTC. Translation: CASSLAGPNNEQFF.

The chain joins TRBV5-4 to TRBJ1-5, with D perhaps TRBD1 (5 bases). V was cut by 4 bases and J by 7 bases, with 15 bases left in between. The CDR3 has 14 residues. CDR1 SGHNT and CDR2 YYREEE come from the germline V gene (reference sequence). The CDR3 here is CASSREGAGQPQHF. As DNA, the CDR3 is TGTGCCAGCAGCCGAGAAGGGGCGGGACAGCCCCAGCATTTT.